This entry describes one T cell receptor beta chain. Its antigen remains unidentified. These data come from a study of long-term antiretroviral therapy in people with HIV. Notes on the study in general: Older ART regimens were possibly in use when the blood was collected between about 2004 and 2018. Spans of CDR3 length were tighter for HIV repertoires than for controls.

The CDR3 runs 16 residues. Germline-derived CDR1 and CDR2 are LGHNA and YNFKEQ. V shed 4 bases and J shed 5 bases, with 17 bases lying between them. The assay, immunoSEQ v3.0, was run at survey level. Using immunoSEQ multiplex PCR, the repertoire was profiled, and TCRdb retains in-frame clones only, with some absent. The sample lists roughly 30,000 clones, over 75% occurring once. The sequencing used unsorted PBMCs, collected 0.8 years before starting antiretroviral therapy. The V and J genes are TRBV4-2 and TRBJ1-4; no clear D gene. This receptor was taken from a man younger than 30 with HIV. The CDR3 sequence: CASSRAPGSGNEKLFF. CDR3 DNA: TGTGCCAGCAGCCGAGCCCCGGGTTCCGGGAATGAAAAACTGTTTTTT.